Detailed here is one T cell receptor beta chain. These data are taken from a study of blood T cell repertoires in COVID-19. The wider study: Samples of COVID-19 (acute and convalescent) were obtained from the United States, Italy and Spain.

Between the trimmed V and J ends, which lost 10 bases and 0 bases, there was a span of 18 bases. CDR1 is MNHEY and CDR2 is SVGAGI in the germline V gene. The CDR3 is made up of 15 amino acids. The table came from immunoSEQ multiplex PCR; TCRdb's copy has only in-frame clones and leaves some out. The table has roughly 24,000 clones, around 90% seen once. The sample was peripheral blood. V gene TRBV6-5 combines with J gene TRBJ1-1; D uncertain. The TCR was taken from a man in his 70s with COVID-19, enrolled during active disease. The CDR3 spells CATRTTQRMNTEAFF. The DNA of the CDR3 is TGTGCCACCCGAACCACACAGAGAATGAACACTGAAGCTTTCTTT.